This T cell receptor beta chain was recovered during a study of Tregs in tolerant kidney transplant recipients. CDR1 and CDR2 (germline): SGHRS, YFSETQ. The CDR3 runs 15 residues. The V and J ends lost 0 bases and 0 bases respectively, with 9 bases between them. Method: immunoSEQ multiplex PCR; TCRdb's copy keeps in-frame clones and lacks some. This table holds over 60,000 clones, around nine tenths found once. The starting material was CD4+ T cells from blood, obtained before the transplant. This rearrangement joins TRBV5-1 to TRBJ1-2; no clear D gene. The receptor was isolated from a human donor who received a combined kidney and bone marrow transplant. The CDR3, as DNA: TGCGCCAGCAGCTTGGAGGAGCGCACTAACTATGGCTACACCTTC. Its protein product is CASSLEERTNYGYTF.